This entry concerns a single T cell receptor (beta chain). No antigen is known for it. Template switching created a universal primer site, and the cDNA included unique molecular identifiers. MiXCR was run by TCRdb on the 5' RACE reads, yielding one entry per CDR3 protein. The sample consists of around 530,000 distinct CDR3 sequences, approximately 16% of them appearing once. This specimen comes from a study of identical twins. Study-wide results and limits: Within cord blood, abundant beta clonotypes carried fewer insertions, but memory repertoires showed no such trend. For zero-insertion analyses, partial confounding could come from invariant MAIT and iNKT cells.

The CDR3 loop spans 13 amino acids. V shed 5 bases and J shed 7 bases, with 15 bases lying between them. Germline V gene lookup returns CDR1 DFQATT and CDR2 SNEGSKA (reference sequence). The same data also contributed to another study, on yellow fever vaccine responses in identical twins. That investigation notes: Reportedly, the response of twins' T cells to the vaccine seemed partly convergent, partly personalized.

Sample: CD4+ T cells sorted from blood. This sequence joins TRBV20-1 and TRBJ2-1, with D tentatively TRBD2 (6 bases). This clonotype originated in a woman in her late teens or twenties in good health. The CDR3, as DNA: TGCAGTGCTCAGAGCCCGGCGGGGAATGAGCAGTTCTTC. Protein sequence: CSAQSPAGNEQFF.